This T cell receptor beta chain comes out of a study of T cell repertoires in cytomegalovirus infection. The overall study: A matching HLA type, together with CMV infection, was signaled by public TCR beta signatures.

In the case of this clonotype: Its antigen is unknown.

The V segment lost 0 bases and the J segment 4 bases; nucleotides outside the gene matches: 11. The CDR3 totals 16 residues. Germline V gene sequence: CDR1 DFQATT, CDR2 SNEGSKA (reference sequence). A single record per CDR3 protein comes from TCRdb applying MiXCR to the reads. Among under 250,000 distinct CDR3 sequences listed, roughly 6.5% were seen once. Study-wide points: Of the TCR beta families, the public ones yielded a cumulative frequency that identified carriers of CMV plus the relevant HLA.

What was sequenced was PBMCs. This receptor was identified in a human donor in good health (CMV status not recorded). Some clones in this sample may be carry-over from other donors' samples. The chain couples TRBV20-1 to TRBJ1-1; TRBD1 agrees at 7 bases. CDR3 sequence: CSARDLAGGIGTEAFF. CDR3 DNA sequence: TGCAGTGCTAGAGATTTGGCAGGGGGTATTGGCACTGAAGCTTTCTTT.